This is a list of T cell receptor beta chains from one sample in a study of breast tumors, draining lymph nodes, adjacent tissues. Each CDR3 protein is one row after TCRdb ran MiXCR on the multiplex PCR reads. The sample holds around 230,000 distinct CDR3 sequences, around 35% seen once. Sequences were obtained from axillary lymph node tissue. These receptor sequences come from a female donor with breast cancer. Some clones in this sample may be carry-over from other donors' samples. The CDR3 runs from the conserved cysteine through the conserved F or W.

v_call: TRBV7-3; cdr3_aa: CASSLIRGADTQYF
v_call: TRBV6-5; cdr3_aa: CASSERAVKETQYF
v_call: TRBV7-3; cdr3_aa: CASSTGQGATGELFF
v_call: TRBV12-3/TRBV12-4; cdr3_aa: CASSFGGGPRNEQFF
v_call: TRBV7-9; cdr3_aa: CASSFADYEQYF
v_call: TRBV11-2; cdr3_aa: CASSLTRGPTDTQYF
v_call: TRBV20-1; cdr3_aa: CSASGTSGGAVADTQYF
v_call: TRBV19; cdr3_aa: CASSRQGVNTQYF
v_call: TRBV6-5; cdr3_aa: CASSYSRGPSSYNEQFF
v_call: TRBV5-1; cdr3_aa: CASSLTGESPGELFF
v_call: TRBV2; cdr3_aa: CASTTPGTGGLEKLFF
v_call: TRBV19; cdr3_aa: CASTNPELPLGYTF
v_call: TRBV10-3; cdr3_aa: CAISESSTSPLHF
v_call: TRBV6-6; cdr3_aa: CASSRDYEQYF
v_call: TRBV7-3; cdr3_aa: CATTSGRAKRYNEQFF
v_call: TRBV5-1; cdr3_aa: CASSRGQSYGQYF
v_call: TRBV4-2; cdr3_aa: CASSRGKWGETQYF
v_call: TRBV7-2; cdr3_aa: CASSLSGENTGELFF
v_call: TRBV6-5; cdr3_aa: CASSHSGTF
v_call: TRBV19; cdr3_aa: CASSLQGANSPLHF
v_call: TRBV5-5; cdr3_aa: CASSLADQPQHF
v_call: TRBV29-1; cdr3_aa: CSAGGTYGYTF
v_call: TRBV20-1; cdr3_aa: CSAEGVAGVYEQYF
v_call: TRBV18; cdr3_aa: CASSPLGTGGYEQYF
v_call: TRBV20-1; cdr3_aa: CSAEPSGSRTDTQYF
v_call: TRBV7-2; cdr3_aa: CASSLRKTYYNEQFF
v_call: TRBV25-1; cdr3_aa: CARNSGPRAFF
v_call: TRBV15; cdr3_aa: CATSRDRRQATNEKLFF
v_call: TRBV11-2; cdr3_aa: CASSLSPRGQETQYF
v_call: TRBV7-3; cdr3_aa: CASKIPGQGRTGELFF
v_call: TRBV7-2; cdr3_aa: CASSLVKTSGGRNSPLHF
v_call: TRBV2; cdr3_aa: CASITSGRDTDTQYF
v_call: TRBV2; cdr3_aa: CASSEGRVHQPQHF
v_call: TRBV7-8; cdr3_aa: CASSLSVDEQYF
v_call: TRBV5-6; cdr3_aa: CASSFPGSSTNEKLFF
v_call: TRBV24-1; cdr3_aa: CATSDPGTSRNIQYF
v_call: TRBV7-2; cdr3_aa: CASSLGAGALNSPPHF
v_call: TRBV5-6; cdr3_aa: CASSMGDMDNSPLHF
v_call: TRBV19; cdr3_aa: CATEQGRGYTF
v_call: TRBV19; cdr3_aa: CASSRDDRENQPQHF
v_call: TRBV7-7; cdr3_aa: CATLQRRGPPRSTDTQYF
v_call: TRBV7-9; cdr3_aa: CASSLLILEETQYF
v_call: TRBV2; cdr3_aa: CASSGVRAPLPDTQYF
v_call: TRBV27; cdr3_aa: CASSLITIGGRAMATQYF
v_call: TRBV4-1; cdr3_aa: CASSYGTGSGNTIYF
v_call: TRBV4-1; cdr3_aa: CASSQVIRTDRGETQYF
v_call: TRBV5-4; cdr3_aa: CASGISKRGGNADTQYF
v_call: TRBV5-1; cdr3_aa: CASSLGRTGELFF